Listed below are T cell receptor beta chains from one sample, sequenced in a study of shared clonotypes between healthy human individuals. Profiled with immunoSEQ multiplex PCR; TCRdb holds only in-frame clones, not every one. The data show about 2.4 million clones, more than 85% seen once. Sequencing input: naive CD4+ T cells from PBMCs. The receptors derive from a man aged 18 to 29 in good health. Some clones in this sample may be carry-over from other donors' samples. Each CDR3 is given with its conserved first and last residue. The order of the fields is D gene, clone size, V gene, J gene, CDR3 DNA, CDR3 protein. A D gene is named only where the DNA matches it firmly. Clone sizes are given selectively: once, few, many, or a class where the clone is expanded.

D gene: .; clone size: .; V gene: TRBV19; J gene: TRBJ2-3; CDR3 DNA: TGTGCCAGTAGTACCCCTACAGGGTCCTGGACAGATACGCAGTATTTT; CDR3 protein: CASSTPTGSWTDTQYF
D gene: TRBD1; clone size: .; V gene: TRBV6-5; J gene: TRBJ1-2; CDR3 DNA: TGTGCCAGCAGCGAGGACAGGGGGTACTATGGCTACACCTTC; CDR3 protein: CASSEDRGYYGYTF
D gene: .; clone size: once; V gene: TRBV6-6; J gene: TRBJ1-5; CDR3 DNA: TGTGCCAGCAGTTACTCCCGGACAACAAATCAGCCCCAGCATTTT; CDR3 protein: CASSYSRTTNQPQHF
D gene: .; clone size: .; V gene: TRBV4-1; J gene: TRBJ2-7; CDR3 DNA: TGCGCCAGCAGCCAGACGACATCTTCCTACGAGCAGTACTTC; CDR3 protein: CASSQTTSSYEQYF
D gene: .; clone size: .; V gene: TRBV28; J gene: TRBJ1-1; CDR3 DNA: TGTGCCAGCAGTCTTCCGGGCAGGAACACTGAAGCTTTCTTT; CDR3 protein: CASSLPGRNTEAFF
D gene: TRBD2; clone size: .; V gene: TRBV6-5; J gene: TRBJ2-2; CDR3 DNA: TGTGCCACCGGGAGGGGGAACACCGGGGAGCTGTTTTTT; CDR3 protein: CATGRGNTGELFF
D gene: TRBD1; clone size: .; V gene: TRBV4-1; J gene: TRBJ2-1; CDR3 DNA: TGCGCCAGCAGCCCGACGGGACAGAGGACCTACAATGAGCAGTTCTTC; CDR3 protein: CASSPTGQRTYNEQFF
D gene: .; clone size: .; V gene: TRBV7-9; J gene: TRBJ1-6; CDR3 DNA: TGTGCCAGCAGCTCAGCCGGGGGGGCACCCCTCCACTTT; CDR3 protein: CASSSAGGAPLHF
D gene: .; clone size: .; V gene: TRBV29-1; J gene: TRBJ2-1; CDR3 DNA: TGCAGCGTTGAAGTTGCAGGCCGGTCAGATGAGCAGTTCTTC; CDR3 protein: CSVEVAGRSDEQFF
D gene: .; clone size: .; V gene: TRBV5-4; J gene: TRBJ2-7; CDR3 DNA: TGTGCCAGCAGCTTGGCCGGGACCGAGTCCTACGAGCAGTACTTC; CDR3 protein: CASSLAGTESYEQYF
D gene: TRBD1; clone size: once; V gene: TRBV4-2; J gene: TRBJ2-7; CDR3 DNA: TGTGCCAGCAGCCAAGGCCAACAGGGGGTCTACGAGCAGTACTTC; CDR3 protein: CASSQGQQGVYEQYF
D gene: .; clone size: .; V gene: TRBV5-1; J gene: TRBJ2-5; CDR3 DNA: TGCGCCAGCAGCCCCAGCGGCGGGATGGAGACCCAGTACTTC; CDR3 protein: CASSPSGGMETQYF
D gene: TRBD1; clone size: .; V gene: TRBV5-1; J gene: TRBJ2-7; CDR3 DNA: TGCGCCAGCAGTTCGGGACAGCTCTACGAGCAGTACTTC; CDR3 protein: CASSSGQLYEQYF
D gene: TRBD1; clone size: once; V gene: TRBV28; J gene: TRBJ1-5; CDR3 DNA: TGTGCCAGCAGTAAGGGGACAGGGCGTAGCAATCAGCCCCAGCATTTT; CDR3 protein: CASSKGTGRSNQPQHF
D gene: .; clone size: .; V gene: TRBV11-2; J gene: TRBJ1-2; CDR3 DNA: TGTGCCAGCAGCTTAGAGGGCACAGCTAACTATGGCTACACCTTC; CDR3 protein: CASSLEGTANYGYTF
D gene: .; clone size: few; V gene: TRBV7-3; J gene: TRBJ2-5; CDR3 DNA: TGTGCCAGCAGCCGACAAGGTGGGGAGACCCAGTACTTC; CDR3 protein: CASSRQGGETQYF
D gene: TRBD1; clone size: .; V gene: TRBV28; J gene: TRBJ1-2; CDR3 DNA: TGTGCCAGCAGTTTAGTGGGACAGATCTATGGCTACACCTTC; CDR3 protein: CASSLVGQIYGYTF